The text below deals with one T cell receptor (beta chain). This record belongs to a study of OX40 agonist ivuxolimab in advanced cancers. The repertoire was sequenced with immunoSEQ multiplex PCR; TCRdb's copy has only in-frame clones and lacks some. The data show approximately 61,000 clones, with roughly nine tenths seen just once and around 20% held by the top ten. Germline values: CDR1 LNHNV, CDR2 YYDKDF (reference sequence). Trimming pared 5 bases from V and 4 bases from J, leaving 6 bases between. The CDR3 contains 12 residues. This TCR came from an adult with an advanced solid tumor such as melanoma, head and neck, liver or kidney cancer. The chain couples TRBV15 to TRBJ1-5; D not certain. Sequenced material: CD4+ or CD8+ T cells sorted from blood, taken in a trial of the OX40 agonist ivuxolimab. CDR3: CATSGVNQPQHF. The CDR3 DNA is TGTGCCACCAGCGGGGTTAATCAGCCCCAGCATTTT.